This is a list of T cell receptor beta chains from one sample in a study of blood T cell repertoires in COVID-19. The repertoire was sequenced with immunoSEQ multiplex PCR; TCRdb's copy has only in-frame clones and lacks some. The data hold about 370,000 clones, with 85% to 90% observed a single time. The material sequenced was PBMCs or T cells enriched from blood (not recorded which). The source of these receptors is a man between 18 and 29 years old who had recovered from COVID-19. The CDR3 runs from the conserved cysteine through the conserved F or W. Fields, in order: D gene, V gene, clone size, J gene, CDR3 protein, CDR3 DNA. A D gene is named only where the DNA matches it firmly. Size is stated for part of the rows, as once, few or many counts, or as a class when the clone is expanded.

D: TRBD2
V: TRBV5-1
size: .
J: TRBJ2-1
CDR3: CASSYLAGGPRYLTPNEQFF
DNA: TGCGCCAGCAGCTACTTAGCGGGGGGGCCGAGGTATTTGACGCCCAATGAGCAGTTCTTC

D: TRBD2
V: TRBV4-3
size: .
J: TRBJ2-1
CDR3: CASSRKREGPRYNEQFF
DNA: TGCGCCAGCAGCCGTAAGCGGGAGGGCCCTCGCTACAATGAGCAGTTCTTC

D: .
V: TRBV2
size: .
J: TRBJ2-3
CDR3: CASSVLSTDTQYF
DNA: TGTGCCAGCAGTGTTCTAAGCACAGATACGCAGTATTTT

D: TRBD2
V: TRBV3-1/TRBV3-2
size: few
J: TRBJ2-1
CDR3: CASSQGGGGSYNEQFF
DNA: TGTGCCAGCAGCCAAGGGGGCGGGGGCTCCTACAATGAGCAGTTCTTC

D: .
V: TRBV27
size: .
J: TRBJ1-2
CDR3: CASSSVGGRDGYTF
DNA: TGTGCCAGCAGTTCCGTCGGGGGGCGCGATGGCTACACCTTC

D: TRBD2
V: TRBV28
size: .
J: TRBJ2-1
CDR3: CASLTGGPLYEQFF
DNA: TGTGCCAGCCTCACGGGAGGGCCTCTGTATGAGCAGTTCTTC

D: TRBD1
V: TRBV6-2/TRBV6-3
size: .
J: TRBJ2-7
CDR3: CASSYRKGQGAQEQYF
DNA: TGTGCCAGCAGTTATCGCAAAGGACAGGGGGCGCAGGAGCAGTACTTC

D: .
V: TRBV28
size: .
J: TRBJ1-1
CDR3: CASSWGPYTEAFF
DNA: TGTGCCAGCAGCTGGGGCCCTTACACTGAAGCTTTCTTT

D: .
V: TRBV5-1
size: .
J: TRBJ2-7
CDR3: CASSLGQHEQYF
DNA: TGCGCCAGCAGCTTGGGACAGCACGAGCAGTACTTC

D: .
V: TRBV19
size: .
J: TRBJ1-6
CDR3: CASRNSVTGPNSPLHF
DNA: TGTGCCAGTAGAAATTCGGTAACAGGGCCAAATTCACCCCTCCACTTT

D: .
V: TRBV7-9
size: .
J: TRBJ2-2
CDR3: CASTPLGQITGELFF
DNA: TGTGCCAGCACCCCTCTTGGACAGATAACCGGGGAGCTGTTTTTT

D: TRBD1
V: TRBV19
size: once
J: TRBJ1-4
CDR3: CASSPQGRTREKLFF
DNA: TGTGCCAGTAGTCCACAGGGGAGGACGAGAGAAAAACTGTTTTTT

D: TRBD2
V: TRBV9
size: .
J: TRBJ2-5
CDR3: CASSVAGGARETQYF
DNA: TGTGCCAGCAGCGTAGCCGGGGGGGCGAGGGAGACCCAGTACTTC

D: .
V: TRBV15
size: .
J: TRBJ1-5
CDR3: CATSRARVKVGGQPQHF
DNA: TGTGCCACCAGCAGAGCAAGGGTTAAGGTTGGGGGCCAGCCCCAGCATTTT

D: .
V: TRBV18
size: .
J: TRBJ2-2
CDR3: CASSPPRTNTGELFF
DNA: TGTGCCAGCTCACCACCGAGAACTAACACCGGGGAGCTGTTTTTT

D: .
V: TRBV7-9
size: .
J: TRBJ2-3
CDR3: CASSRVSGTDTQYF
DNA: TGTGCCAGCAGCCGGGTATCGGGCACAGATACGCAGTATTTT

D: .
V: TRBV10-3
size: .
J: TRBJ1-1
CDR3: CAISEVPAGNLSEAFF
DNA: TGTGCCATCAGTGAGGTCCCGGCAGGGAACCTCTCTGAAGCTTTCTTT

D: TRBD2
V: TRBV7-2
size: .
J: TRBJ2-1
CDR3: CASSHAGLAGVPYNEQFF
DNA: TGTGCCAGCAGCCACGCTGGACTAGCGGGGGTCCCTTACAATGAGCAGTTCTTC

D: .
V: TRBV10-3
size: .
J: TRBJ1-1
CDR3: CAIQPVAVNTEAFF
DNA: TGTGCCATCCAACCCGTGGCCGTGAACACTGAAGCTTTCTTT

D: .
V: TRBV6-2/TRBV6-3
size: .
J: TRBJ2-7
CDR3: CASSWANEQYF
DNA: TGTGCCAGCAGTTGGGCTAACGAGCAGTACTTC

D: TRBD1
V: TRBV5-1
size: .
J: TRBJ2-3
CDR3: CASSTYITGEKDTQYF
DNA: TGCGCCAGCAGCACTTACATTACAGGGGAAAAAGATACGCAGTATTTT

D: .
V: TRBV18
size: .
J: TRBJ1-1
CDR3: CASSPMGATEAFF
DNA: TGTGCCAGCTCCCCAATGGGGGCCACTGAAGCTTTCTTT

D: .
V: TRBV28
size: .
J: TRBJ2-1
CDR3: CASNSALRSYNEQFF
DNA: TGTGCCAGCAACTCGGCCCTGAGGTCCTACAATGAGCAGTTCTTC

D: .
V: TRBV9
size: .
J: TRBJ2-5
CDR3: CASSAIRGETQYF
DNA: TGTGCCAGCAGCGCCATTCGAGGGGAGACCCAGTACTTC

D: .
V: TRBV18
size: .
J: TRBJ1-5
CDR3: CASSPPGGRNQPQHF
DNA: TGTGCCAGCTCACCCCCGGGGGGCCGCAATCAGCCCCAGCATTTT

D: TRBD2
V: TRBV7-8
size: .
J: TRBJ2-7
CDR3: CASSFVGAGGFYEQYF
DNA: TGTGCCAGCAGCTTTGTTGGAGCGGGAGGGTTCTACGAGCAGTACTTC

D: .
V: TRBV7-2
size: .
J: TRBJ2-1
CDR3: CASSPLGGEQFF
DNA: TGTGCCAGCAGCCCACTAGGGGGAGAGCAGTTCTTC

D: .
V: TRBV16
size: .
J: TRBJ2-1
CDR3: CASLIVSGGAYNEQFF
DNA: TGTGCCAGCCTGATCGTTTCGGGGGGCGCCTACAATGAGCAGTTCTTC

D: .
V: TRBV11-3
size: .
J: TRBJ1-5
CDR3: CASSLVPFTDQPQHF
DNA: TGTGCCAGCAGCTTAGTCCCCTTTACTGATCAGCCCCAGCATTTT

D: .
V: TRBV25-1
size: .
J: TRBJ1-4
CDR3: CASRQGNEKLFF
DNA: TGTGCCAGCAGACAGGGTAATGAAAAACTGTTTTTT

D: TRBD2
V: TRBV7-3
size: .
J: TRBJ2-5
CDR3: CASSLTGGTSGGAKETQYF
DNA: TGTGCCAGCAGCTTAACGGGCGGGACTAGCGGGGGTGCTAAAGAGACCCAGTACTTC

D: TRBD2
V: TRBV4-1
size: .
J: TRBJ2-3
CDR3: CASSSSGAFTDTQYF
DNA: TGCGCCAGCAGCTCTAGCGGGGCCTTCACAGATACGCAGTATTTT

D: TRBD2
V: TRBV24-1
size: once
J: TRBJ2-1
CDR3: CATSDPLRGTSGVNEQFF
DNA: TGTGCCACCAGTGACCCGTTACGTGGGACTAGCGGAGTCAATGAGCAGTTCTTC

D: TRBD1
V: TRBV19
size: .
J: TRBJ1-5
CDR3: CASNSGTGGALSNQPQHF
DNA: TGTGCCAGTAACTCCGGGACAGGGGGGGCATTGAGCAATCAGCCCCAGCATTTT

D: .
V: TRBV2
size: .
J: TRBJ2-2
CDR3: CATGGGFNTGELFF
DNA: TGTGCCACCGGCGGTGGGTTCAACACCGGGGAGCTGTTTTTT

D: .
V: TRBV7-3
size: once
J: TRBJ1-1
CDR3: CASSFSSDTRTTEAFF
DNA: TGTGCCAGCAGCTTTTCCTCGGACACCCGCACCACTGAAGCTTTCTTT

D: TRBD1
V: TRBV25-1
size: .
J: TRBJ2-2
CDR3: CASREWTGSGELFF
DNA: TGTGCCAGCAGGGAGTGGACAGGATCCGGGGAGCTGTTTTTT

D: TRBD2
V: TRBV7-3
size: .
J: TRBJ2-5
CDR3: CASSPGGGLQETQYF
DNA: TGTGCCAGCAGCCCCGGCGGGGGTCTCCAAGAGACCCAGTACTTC

D: .
V: TRBV5-1
size: .
J: TRBJ2-5
CDR3: CASSLGTVQETQYF
DNA: TGCGCCAGCAGCTTGGGGACAGTCCAAGAGACCCAGTACTTC

D: TRBD1
V: TRBV11-2
size: .
J: TRBJ2-7
CDR3: CASSLGAGTAYEQYF
DNA: TGTGCCAGCAGCTTAGGGGCCGGGACAGCCTACGAGCAGTACTTC

D: .
V: TRBV7-9
size: .
J: TRBJ2-7
CDR3: CASSSQLPRDTYEQYF
DNA: TGTGCCAGCAGCTCCCAGCTGCCCCGGGACACCTACGAGCAGTACTTC

D: .
V: TRBV7-3
size: .
J: TRBJ2-3
CDR3: CASSTIGGNPSTDTQYF
DNA: TGTGCCAGCAGCACCATTGGGGGGAACCCTAGCACAGATACGCAGTATTTT